A selection of T cell receptor beta chains follows, all from one sample in a study of blood T cell repertoires in COVID-19. Libraries were prepared by immunoSEQ multiplex PCR; TCRdb keeps only in-frame clonotypes and omits some of them. The sample comprises roughly 90,000 clones, 65% to 85% of which are singletons, and 31% rests with the top ten. The sample comprised peripheral blood. These receptors came from an elderly woman with active or convalescent COVID-19. Each CDR3 is given with its conserved first and last residue. A D gene is named only where the DNA matches it firmly. Clone size is shown for a subset of rows, as once, few, many or a class of expanded clone.

V gene: TRBV12-3/TRBV12-4; clone size: once; D gene: TRBD1; J gene: TRBJ2-7; CDR3 protein: CASSRTGFGRQYF; CDR3 DNA: TGTGCCAGCAGTCGGACAGGGTTCGGCCGGCAGTACTTC
V gene: TRBV5-4; clone size: -; D gene: TRBD1; J gene: TRBJ2-5; CDR3 protein: CASSRDRETQYF; CDR3 DNA: TGTGCCAGCAGCCGGGACAGGGAGACCCAGTACTTC
V gene: TRBV29-1; clone size: few; D gene: TRBD1; J gene: TRBJ1-4; CDR3 protein: CSSRTGEDGNEKLFF; CDR3 DNA: TGCAGCTCGAGGACAGGGGAGGATGGCAATGAAAAACTGTTTTTT
V gene: TRBV28; clone size: -; D gene: TRBD1; J gene: TRBJ2-7; CDR3 protein: CASSLTVSGNRGPRYEQYF; CDR3 DNA: TGTGCCAGCAGTTTAACGGTTTCGGGGAACAGGGGACCTAGATACGAGCAGTACTTC
V gene: TRBV11-3; clone size: -; D gene: -; J gene: TRBJ1-2; CDR3 protein: CASSSTGVLTF; CDR3 DNA: TGTGCCAGCAGCTCGACAGGCGTGCTCACCTTC
V gene: TRBV5-1; clone size: once; D gene: TRBD2; J gene: TRBJ2-2; CDR3 protein: CASSLSGTTGELFF; CDR3 DNA: TGCGCCAGCAGCTTAAGCGGGACCACCGGGGAGCTGTTTTTT
V gene: TRBV19; clone size: -; D gene: -; J gene: TRBJ2-3; CDR3 protein: CASSQGTSTDTQYF; CDR3 DNA: TGTGCCAGTAGCCAGGGTACTAGCACAGATACGCAGTATTTT
V gene: TRBV28; clone size: -; D gene: TRBD2; J gene: TRBJ2-5; CDR3 protein: CASSMGLAGGETQYF; CDR3 DNA: TGTGCCAGCAGCATGGGACTAGCGGGAGGGGAGACCCAGTACTTC
V gene: TRBV5-1; clone size: -; D gene: TRBD1; J gene: TRBJ1-2; CDR3 protein: CASSLAGDRGYGYTF; CDR3 DNA: TGCGCCAGCAGCTTGGCCGGAGACAGGGGCTATGGCTACACCTTC
V gene: TRBV28; clone size: few; D gene: TRBD2; J gene: TRBJ2-7; CDR3 protein: CASTKLGGGKYEQYF; CDR3 DNA: TGTGCCAGCACCAAGTTAGGCGGGGGAAAATACGAGCAGTACTTC
V gene: TRBV18; clone size: -; D gene: TRBD2; J gene: TRBJ2-5; CDR3 protein: CASSPTSGSETQYF; CDR3 DNA: TGTGCCAGCTCACCAACTAGCGGGAGCGAGACCCAGTACTTC
V gene: TRBV2; clone size: -; D gene: TRBD2; J gene: TRBJ2-5; CDR3 protein: CASSLWTRQETQYF; CDR3 DNA: TGTGCCAGCAGTCTATGGACTAGACAAGAGACCCAGTACTTC
V gene: TRBV20-1; clone size: -; D gene: -; J gene: TRBJ2-3; CDR3 protein: CSASWSGAGTDTQYF; CDR3 DNA: TGCAGTGCTAGTTGGTCGGGAGCGGGCACAGATACGCAGTATTTT
V gene: TRBV19; clone size: -; D gene: TRBD1; J gene: TRBJ1-2; CDR3 protein: CASSITWTGTEGGYTF; CDR3 DNA: TGTGCCAGTAGTATCACGTGGACAGGTACTGAGGGAGGCTACACCTTC
V gene: TRBV5-4; clone size: -; D gene: -; J gene: TRBJ2-7; CDR3 protein: CASSPLKTSFHEQYF; CDR3 DNA: TGTGCCAGCAGCCCGCTCAAGACTAGTTTTCACGAGCAGTACTTC
V gene: TRBV9; clone size: -; D gene: -; J gene: TRBJ2-3; CDR3 protein: CASSPDTGGGTQYF; CDR3 DNA: TGTGCCAGCAGCCCCGACACCGGAGGAGGTACGCAGTATTTT
V gene: TRBV19; clone size: -; D gene: -; J gene: TRBJ2-7; CDR3 protein: CASSIGGPATEQYF; CDR3 DNA: TGTGCCAGTAGTATCGGAGGGCCAGCCACGGAGCAGTACTTC
V gene: TRBV25-1; clone size: -; D gene: TRBD1; J gene: TRBJ2-6; CDR3 protein: CASSGGQDRSGANVLTF; CDR3 DNA: TGTGCCAGCAGTGGAGGACAGGACCGCTCTGGGGCCAACGTCCTGACTTTC
V gene: TRBV4-3; clone size: few; D gene: TRBD2; J gene: TRBJ2-5; CDR3 protein: CASSRGLAGDQETQYF; CDR3 DNA: TGCGCCAGCAGCCGTGGACTAGCGGGGGACCAAGAGACCCAGTACTTC
V gene: TRBV19; clone size: few; D gene: -; J gene: TRBJ1-1; CDR3 protein: CASSTDRGEAEAFF; CDR3 DNA: TGTGCCAGTAGTACCGATCGGGGTGAGGCTGAAGCTTTCTTT
V gene: TRBV11-3; clone size: -; D gene: TRBD1; J gene: TRBJ2-1; CDR3 protein: CASTPGGTGINEQFF; CDR3 DNA: TGTGCCAGCACCCCCGGCGGGACAGGGATCAATGAGCAGTTCTTC
V gene: TRBV5-1; clone size: -; D gene: -; J gene: TRBJ2-5; CDR3 protein: CASSPPTGTPLETQYF; CDR3 DNA: TGCGCCAGCAGCCCTCCAACTGGGACTCCCCTGGAGACCCAGTACTTC
V gene: TRBV4-2; clone size: once; D gene: -; J gene: TRBJ1-2; CDR3 protein: CASSQDDRWYGYTF; CDR3 DNA: TGTGCCAGCAGCCAAGATGACAGGTGGTATGGCTACACCTTC
V gene: TRBV6-5; clone size: -; D gene: TRBD1; J gene: TRBJ1-2; CDR3 protein: CASSYSWDRGGYGYTF; CDR3 DNA: TGTGCCAGCAGTTACTCTTGGGACAGGGGAGGGTATGGCTACACCTTC
V gene: TRBV9; clone size: -; D gene: -; J gene: TRBJ2-2; CDR3 protein: CASSPTSLGRISGELFF; CDR3 DNA: TGTGCCAGCAGCCCCACTAGCCTCGGGAGAATTTCCGGGGAGCTGTTTTTT
V gene: TRBV11-2; clone size: once; D gene: -; J gene: TRBJ2-5; CDR3 protein: CASSLDPSGETQYF; CDR3 DNA: TGTGCCAGCAGCTTAGACCCGTCCGGGGAGACCCAGTACTTC
V gene: TRBV5-1; clone size: -; D gene: -; J gene: TRBJ2-1; CDR3 protein: CASSLMKIQDSSSYNEQFF; CDR3 DNA: TGCGCCAGCAGCTTGATGAAAATCCAAGACAGCAGCTCCTACAATGAGCAGTTCTTC
V gene: TRBV7-9; clone size: -; D gene: -; J gene: TRBJ1-6; CDR3 protein: CASSLASGNSPLHF; CDR3 DNA: TGTGCCAGCAGCTTAGCCAGCGGTAATTCACCCCTCCACTTT
V gene: TRBV9; clone size: -; D gene: TRBD1; J gene: TRBJ2-5; CDR3 protein: CASSVVALGTAKETQYF; CDR3 DNA: TGTGCCAGCAGCGTAGTAGCCCTGGGGACAGCCAAAGAGACCCAGTACTTC
V gene: TRBV14; clone size: -; D gene: -; J gene: TRBJ1-2; CDR3 protein: CASSQPTLRDYTF; CDR3 DNA: TGTGCCAGCAGCCAGCCAACGCTCAGGGACTACACCTTC
V gene: TRBV27; clone size: -; D gene: -; J gene: TRBJ1-2; CDR3 protein: CASSLGLPGYGYTF; CDR3 DNA: TGTGCCAGCAGTTTAGGGCTGCCCGGCTATGGCTACACCTTC
V gene: TRBV2; clone size: -; D gene: -; J gene: TRBJ1-2; CDR3 protein: CASSEEPRGYTF; CDR3 DNA: TGTGCCAGCAGTGAAGAGCCCCGCGGCTACACCTTC
V gene: TRBV19; clone size: -; D gene: TRBD1; J gene: TRBJ2-6; CDR3 protein: CASTVLFRQGARGANVLTF; CDR3 DNA: TGTGCCAGTACCGTGCTATTCCGACAGGGGGCACGTGGGGCCAACGTCCTGACTTTC
V gene: TRBV10-3; clone size: once; D gene: TRBD2; J gene: TRBJ2-1; CDR3 protein: CAISEGTSGRGEQFF; CDR3 DNA: TGTGCCATCAGTGAAGGGACTAGCGGGAGAGGGGAGCAGTTCTTC
V gene: TRBV2; clone size: -; D gene: -; J gene: TRBJ2-1; CDR3 protein: CASIPAGPLNEQFF; CDR3 DNA: TGTGCCAGCATCCCCGCAGGTCCCCTCAATGAGCAGTTCTTC
V gene: TRBV5-1; clone size: -; D gene: -; J gene: TRBJ1-4; CDR3 protein: CASSLASTVPMGEKLFF; CDR3 DNA: TGCGCCAGCAGCTTGGCGTCGACAGTACCTATGGGTGAAAAACTGTTTTTT
V gene: TRBV2; clone size: few; D gene: TRBD1; J gene: TRBJ2-2; CDR3 protein: CASRETGTGNTGELFF; CDR3 DNA: TGTGCCAGCAGAGAAACCGGGACAGGGAACACCGGGGAGCTGTTTTTT
V gene: TRBV15; clone size: -; D gene: TRBD2; J gene: TRBJ2-2; CDR3 protein: CATSRGSTSGNTGELFF; CDR3 DNA: TGTGCCACCAGCAGAGGTTCCACTAGCGGGAACACCGGGGAGCTGTTTTTT
V gene: TRBV27; clone size: -; D gene: -; J gene: TRBJ2-7; CDR3 protein: CASSLSRGGSYEQYF; CDR3 DNA: TGTGCCAGCAGTTTATCAAGGGGGGGGAGTTACGAGCAGTACTTC
V gene: TRBV6-5; clone size: once; D gene: -; J gene: TRBJ1-2; CDR3 protein: CASSNSDSGLYGYTF; CDR3 DNA: TGTGCCAGCAGTAACAGTGATTCCGGATTATATGGCTACACCTTC
V gene: TRBV11-1; clone size: -; D gene: TRBD1; J gene: TRBJ1-2; CDR3 protein: CASSSQGDYGYTF; CDR3 DNA: TGTGCCAGCAGCTCACAGGGGGACTATGGCTACACCTTC
V gene: TRBV9; clone size: -; D gene: -; J gene: TRBJ1-6; CDR3 protein: CASSGGPGSYSPLHF; CDR3 DNA: TGTGCCAGCAGCGGGGGGCCAGGGTCTTATTCACCCCTCCACTTT
V gene: TRBV19; clone size: -; D gene: -; J gene: TRBJ2-5; CDR3 protein: CASSTAGEQTQYF; CDR3 DNA: TGTGCCAGTAGTACCGCAGGGGAACAGACCCAGTACTTC
V gene: TRBV7-9; clone size: -; D gene: -; J gene: TRBJ2-5; CDR3 protein: CASSSHAPDSQETQYF; CDR3 DNA: TGTGCCAGCAGCTCCCACGCCCCAGACAGTCAAGAGACCCAGTACTTC
V gene: TRBV3-1/TRBV3-2; clone size: -; D gene: -; J gene: TRBJ1-3; CDR3 protein: CASSNRDNSGNTIYF; CDR3 DNA: TGTGCCAGCAGCAATCGGGACAACTCTGGAAACACCATATATTTT
V gene: TRBV18; clone size: -; D gene: -; J gene: TRBJ2-4; CDR3 protein: CASSPTSFLAKNIQYF; CDR3 DNA: TGTGCCAGCTCACCCACTTCCTTCTTAGCCAAAAACATTCAGTACTTC
V gene: TRBV2; clone size: -; D gene: -; J gene: TRBJ1-4; CDR3 protein: CASRKQDEKLFF; CDR3 DNA: TGTGCCAGCAGAAAGCAGGATGAAAAACTGTTTTTT
V gene: TRBV6-1; clone size: -; D gene: -; J gene: TRBJ1-6; CDR3 protein: CASSDGWRGSNSPLHF; CDR3 DNA: TGTGCCAGCAGTGACGGGTGGAGGGGAAGTAATTCACCCCTCCACTTT
V gene: TRBV2; clone size: -; D gene: -; J gene: TRBJ1-1; CDR3 protein: CASSESYSEAFF; CDR3 DNA: TGTGCCAGCAGTGAGTCTTACAGTGAAGCTTTCTTT
V gene: TRBV2; clone size: -; D gene: -; J gene: TRBJ1-5; CDR3 protein: CASSFTGREQPQHF; CDR3 DNA: TGTGCCAGCAGTTTCACAGGGAGGGAGCAGCCCCAGCATTTT
V gene: TRBV3-1/TRBV3-2; clone size: few; D gene: -; J gene: TRBJ1-1; CDR3 protein: CASSHQVTRGTEAFF; CDR3 DNA: TGTGCCAGCAGCCATCAGGTCACCAGGGGCACTGAAGCTTTCTTT